This TCR beta chain was sequenced for a study of cytotoxic CD8 clonotypes in ibrutinib-treated CLL listed by TCRdb under 2021. Context from the whole study: The cohort had about ten relapsed/refractory and approximately 15 treatment-naive patients; 17 were IGHV unmutated. Every remission and progressive disease sample was obtained while ibrutinib was still being received by the patients. Cryopreserved peripheral blood mononuclear cells were obtained prior to treatment, at the time of response, and at either disease progression or sustained remission. An average of 255,043 productive templates and some 99,000 productive rearrangements was obtained per sample. Of the approximately 94 people in the trial, about 25 had longitudinal samples available. Responses were partial in approximately 24 patients and complete in 2; after median around 65 months follow-up, some 15 stayed in remission and some twelve progressed. Response samples were obtained after a median of around eleven months of treatment, with a range of roughly 6 to 40 months.

With respect to this clone: What this receptor recognizes is not known. Base quality data are lacking; no much larger clone is found one base away.

The research as a whole found: Lymph node repertoires were not examined, and the timing of sampling was not matched between patients in sustained remission and those whose disease progressed. Baseline clonality was found to be higher than that of age-matched healthy donors and was strongly correlated with circulating CD8+ T-cell counts. Public clonotypes were found to be uncommon and were observed to contract or remain stable during treatment; the increase in clonality was shown to reflect expansion of private clonotypes at ibrutinib response. Clonality rose at ibrutinib response, remained stable during sustained remission, and dropped back toward baseline at progression.

Each clonotype received, on average, about 10x coverage in deep resolution sequencing performed on a MiSeq, where the target depth lay between 1 in 1 million and 1 in 200,000 T cells. The immunoSEQ hsTCRB Kit was used to generate TCR beta libraries. As for how the authors treated the data: The data were analyzed with ImmunoSEQ Analyzer and ImmunoSEQ Data Assistant, and V, D and J gene assignments followed IMGT definitions. Clonality, which ranges from 0 to 1, was calculated as one minus the normalized Shannon entropy of productive rearrangement frequencies. Only overrepresented clonotypes making up at least 0.05% of the repertoire of each patient were included in the public clonotype analysis. Repertoires from 10 to 15 age-matched healthy donors in immuneACCESS were used as clonality controls. In its TCRdb copy, this immuneACCESS table keeps in-frame sequences only and misses some clones. Where compared with another copy, unresolved V genes explain less than half of these, and the others have no known cause. Clone size and the V and J calls come from that table; the DNA yielded D and trimming. This sample has about 250,000 clones in its table, and under 80% of those were observed once. The ten largest clones capture 15% of the sample.

In light of the paper, this sample's time point label describes: around 2 years on ibrutinib. Roughly 2 micrograms of genomic DNA were extracted from cryopreserved PBMCs for TCR beta library preparation. Longitudinal blood samples from CLL patients on ibrutinib monotherapy were analyzed using high-throughput TCR beta sequencing. Patients were enrolled in a phase 2 open-label single-center ibrutinib monotherapy trial. This sequence was found in a human donor with chronic lymphocytic leukemia. The starting material was PBMCs, obtained after 24 months of ibrutinib treatment.

The bases are TGCGCCACCGCCGACAGGGGGGTCACAGATACGCAGTATTTT. Translated, it reads CATADRGVTDTQYF. The chain links TRBV10-2 with TRBJ2-3, and TRBD1 aligns with 9 junction nucleotides. The CDR3, cysteine through phenylalanine, is 14 amino acids long. The only DNA kept is the CDR3, 42 bases in frame from the first base. CDR1 WSHSY and CDR2 SAAADI are derived from the germline V gene. Trimming removed 10 bases from V and 2 bases from J; the gene matches leave 7 bases unexplained.